The rows below give T cell receptor beta chains drawn from one sample of a study of cytomegalovirus exposure and HLA in healthy donors. Only in-frame clones appear in the TCRdb table, and some are missing; sequencing was by immunoSEQ multiplex PCR. Among about 140,000 clones listed, roughly 89% were seen once. The sample taken for sequencing was PBMCs. Receptor source: a woman aged 30 to 39 in good health and CMV-seronegative. The CDR3 runs from the conserved cysteine through the conserved F or W. The D gene is left open where the match is weak. The size of a clone is reported for some rows only, either as once, few or many, or as a class for expanded clones.

TRBV18	NA	TRBD1	TRBJ1-2	CASSPSGGPPPYGYTF	TGTGCCAGCTCACCCTCAGGGGGCCCTCCACCCTATGGCTACACCTTC
TRBV13	NA	NA	TRBJ2-6	CASSPGWGSSGANVLTF	TGTGCCAGCAGCCCAGGCTGGGGCAGCTCTGGGGCCAACGTCCTGACTTTC
TRBV9	NA	TRBD1	TRBJ2-7	CASSAGQESSYEQYF	TGTGCCAGCAGCGCTGGACAGGAAAGCTCCTACGAGCAGTACTTC
TRBV7-9	few	NA	TRBJ1-1	CASRGAVTNTEAFF	TGTGCCAGCAGGGGTGCGGTAACGAACACTGAAGCTTTCTTT
TRBV27	NA	TRBD1	TRBJ2-1	CASSRQGSVEQFF	TGTGCCAGCAGCCGACAGGGTAGTGTCGAGCAGTTCTTC
TRBV9	NA	TRBD1	TRBJ2-1	CASNPTGVNEQFF	TGTGCCAGCAACCCCACAGGGGTCAATGAGCAGTTCTTC
TRBV7-6	NA	NA	TRBJ2-1	CASSPQFIPVNEQFF	TGTGCCAGCAGCCCACAGTTTATTCCCGTCAATGAGCAGTTCTTC
TRBV13	NA	NA	TRBJ1-1	CASSLPDTEAFF	TGTGCCAGCAGCTTACCGGACACTGAAGCTTTCTTT
TRBV10-2	NA	NA	TRBJ1-1	CASSRGLDRLDTEAFF	TGCGCCAGCTCCCGTGGCCTTGACAGGTTGGACACTGAAGCTTTCTTT
TRBV5-4	NA	NA	TRBJ2-3	CASSLDTDTQYF	TGTGCCAGCAGCCTAGATACAGATACGCAGTATTTT
TRBV7-7	NA	NA	TRBJ2-5	CASSLGLQETQYF	TGTGCCAGCAGCTTGGGCCTCCAAGAGACCCAGTACTTC
TRBV19	NA	TRBD1	TRBJ1-5	CASRRLDRGNQPQHF	TGTGCCAGTAGACGACTGGACAGGGGCAATCAGCCCCAGCATTTT
TRBV19	NA	NA	TRBJ2-3	CASSSLSTDTQYF	TGTGCCAGTAGTTCACTTAGCACAGATACGCAGTATTTT
TRBV30	NA	TRBD1	TRBJ1-2	CASQGLGGYTF	TGTGCCTCACAGGGGCTAGGGGGCTACACCTTC
TRBV7-2	NA	NA	TRBJ1-3	CASSLVAVGNTIYF	TGTGCCAGCAGCTTAGTAGCAGTAGGAAACACCATATATTTT
TRBV5-1	NA	TRBD1	TRBJ2-2	CASSLATGGRTGGLFF	TGCGCCAGCAGCTTGGCAACAGGGGGCCGCACCGGGGGGCTGTTTTTT
TRBV5-1	few	TRBD2	TRBJ2-5	CASKGRTGGPETQYF	TGCGCCAGCAAGGGTAGGACGGGGGGGCCAGAGACCCAGTACTTC
TRBV18	NA	NA	TRBJ2-3	CASSQRWAGLTDTQYF	TGTGCCAGCTCACAACGATGGGCAGGGCTCACAGATACGCAGTATTTT
TRBV5-6	NA	NA	TRBJ2-2	CASSFVGDLNTGELFF	TGTGCCAGCAGCTTCGTGGGAGATTTAAACACCGGGGAGCTGTTTTTT
TRBV28	NA	TRBD2	TRBJ2-7	CASSPGGGGDAYEQYF	TGTGCCAGCAGTCCTGGGGGCGGGGGGGACGCCTACGAGCAGTACTTC
TRBV28	NA	TRBD2	TRBJ2-7	CASSSGLAGGYEQYF	TGTGCCAGCAGTTCTGGACTAGCGGGAGGGTACGAGCAGTACTTC
TRBV9	NA	NA	TRBJ2-1	CASSVGGGGHNEQFF	TGTGCCAGCAGCGTAGGAGGCGGGGGCCACAATGAGCAGTTCTTC
TRBV7-2	once	TRBD2	TRBJ2-7	CASSLDGRVGLAGAYEQYF	TGTGCCAGCAGCTTAGATGGCAGGGTGGGACTAGCGGGGGCCTACGAGCAGTACTTC
TRBV6-5	NA	NA	TRBJ1-2	CASRLQGADGYTF	TGTGCCAGCAGGCTACAGGGCGCGGATGGCTACACCTTC
TRBV30	NA	TRBD2	TRBJ2-1	CAWESGVSSYNEQFF	TGTGCCTGGGAAAGCGGGGTAAGCTCCTACAATGAGCAGTTCTTC
TRBV5-1	NA	TRBD1	TRBJ1-5	CASSLTGGLNQPQHF	TGCGCCAGCAGCTTAACAGGGGGCCTCAATCAGCCCCAGCATTTT
TRBV5-8	NA	NA	TRBJ2-1	CASSVRDEQFF	TGTGCCAGCTCGGTTCGGGATGAGCAGTTCTTC
TRBV6-1	NA	NA	TRBJ2-1	CASGRDTLYEQFF	TGTGCCAGCGGGAGGGACACCCTCTATGAGCAGTTCTTC
TRBV4-3	NA	TRBD2	TRBJ2-7	CASSQDWAGGSEQYF	TGCGCCAGCAGCCAAGATTGGGCGGGAGGGAGTGAGCAGTACTTC
TRBV25-1	NA	TRBD2	TRBJ2-7	CASRPRTSHEQYF	TGTGCCAGCAGGCCCCGGACTAGTCACGAGCAGTACTTC
TRBV10-3	few	NA	TRBJ1-4	CASGPLGSEKLFF	TGTGCCAGCGGACCCCTTGGGAGTGAAAAACTGTTTTTT
TRBV5-1	NA	TRBD1	TRBJ2-5	CASWQGAGEQYF	TGCGCCAGCTGGCAGGGGGCGGGTGAGCAGTACTTC
TRBV9	NA	NA	TRBJ1-2	CASSTSVAYYGYTF	TGTGCCAGCAGCACCAGCGTCGCCTACTATGGCTACACCTTC
TRBV28	NA	NA	TRBJ2-2	CASSEGGVRSLNTGELFF	TGTGCCAGCAGTGAGGGGGGGGTGAGGAGCCTAAACACCGGGGAGCTGTTTTTT
TRBV27	few	NA	TRBJ2-6	CASRPGQWVSNVLTF	TGTGCCAGCAGACCAGGACAGTGGGTGTCCAACGTCCTGACTTTC
TRBV7-3	NA	NA	TRBJ2-2	CASSPASTGELFF	TGTGCCAGCTCTCCCGCGAGCACCGGGGAGCTGTTTTTT
TRBV27	NA	NA	TRBJ2-7	CASSLSSRVYEQYF	TGTGCCAGCAGTTTATCGTCCAGGGTCTACGAGCAGTACTTC
TRBV30	NA	NA	TRBJ1-2	CAWSVQLGGSYGYTF	TGTGCCTGGAGTGTACAGCTAGGAGGGAGCTATGGCTACACCTTC
TRBV19	NA	TRBD1	TRBJ2-2	CASSLNRGMNTGELFF	TGTGCCAGTAGTTTAAACAGGGGGATGAACACCGGGGAGCTGTTTTTT
TRBV6-6	NA	NA	TRBJ2-3	CASSYFSPGEQDTQYF	TGTGCCAGCAGTTACTTTTCTCCAGGGGAGCAAGATACGCAGTATTTT